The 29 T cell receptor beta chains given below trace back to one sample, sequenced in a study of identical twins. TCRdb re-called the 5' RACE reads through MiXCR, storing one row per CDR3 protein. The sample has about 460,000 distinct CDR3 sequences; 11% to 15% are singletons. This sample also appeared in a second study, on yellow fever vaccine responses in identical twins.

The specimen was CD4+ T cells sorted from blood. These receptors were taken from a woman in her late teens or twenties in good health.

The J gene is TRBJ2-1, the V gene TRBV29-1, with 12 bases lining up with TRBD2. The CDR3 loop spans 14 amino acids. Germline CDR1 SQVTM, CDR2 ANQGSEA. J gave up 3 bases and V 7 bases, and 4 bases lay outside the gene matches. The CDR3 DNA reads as TGCAGCGGCCTACTAGCGGGGGGCTACAATGAGCAGTTCTTC. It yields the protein CSGLLAGGYNEQFF.

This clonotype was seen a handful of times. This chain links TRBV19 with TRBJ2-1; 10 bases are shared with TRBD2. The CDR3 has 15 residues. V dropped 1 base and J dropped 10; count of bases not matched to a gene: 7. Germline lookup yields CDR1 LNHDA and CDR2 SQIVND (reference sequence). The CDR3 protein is CASSIAAAGGFEQFF. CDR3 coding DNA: TGTGCCAGTAGTATAGCCGCAGCGGGAGGGTTCGAGCAGTTCTTC. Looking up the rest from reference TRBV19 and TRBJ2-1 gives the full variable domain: DGGITQSPKYLFRKEGQNVTLSCEQNLNHDAMYWYRQDPGQGLRLIYYSQIVNDFQKGDIAEGYSVSREKKESFPLTVTSAQKNPTAFYLCASSIAAAGGFEQFFGPGTRLTVL.

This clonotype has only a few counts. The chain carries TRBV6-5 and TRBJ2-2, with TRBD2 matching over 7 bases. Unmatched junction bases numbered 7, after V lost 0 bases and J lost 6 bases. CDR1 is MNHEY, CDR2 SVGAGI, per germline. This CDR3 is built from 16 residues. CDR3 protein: CASSYSIFSGPGELFF. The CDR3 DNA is TGTGCCAGCAGTTACTCGATTTTTAGCGGGCCCGGGGAGCTGTTTTTT.

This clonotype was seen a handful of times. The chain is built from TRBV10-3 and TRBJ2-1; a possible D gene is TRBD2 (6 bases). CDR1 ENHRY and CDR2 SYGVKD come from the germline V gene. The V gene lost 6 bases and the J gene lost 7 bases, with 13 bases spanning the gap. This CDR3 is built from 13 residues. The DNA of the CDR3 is TGTGCCATCAGCATGCTAGCGAGAAATGAGCAGTTCTTC. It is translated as CAISMLARNEQFF.

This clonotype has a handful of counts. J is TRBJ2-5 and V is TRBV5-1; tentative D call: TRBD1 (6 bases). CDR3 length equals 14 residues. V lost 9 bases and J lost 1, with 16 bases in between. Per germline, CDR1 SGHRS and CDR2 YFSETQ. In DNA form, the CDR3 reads TGCGCCACTTCCCGGGACAAGCCCCAAGAGACCCAGTACTTC. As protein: CATSRDKPQETQYF.

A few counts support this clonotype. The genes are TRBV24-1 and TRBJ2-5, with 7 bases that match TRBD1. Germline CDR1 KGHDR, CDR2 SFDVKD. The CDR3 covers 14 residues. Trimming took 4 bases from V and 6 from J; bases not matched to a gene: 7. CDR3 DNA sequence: TGTGCCACCAGTGACAGTGACAGGGTGAAGACCCAGTACTTC. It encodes CATSDSDRVKTQYF.

Written as DNA, the CDR3 is TGTGCCAGCAGCTACCCCGGAAAGACTAGCGGGAGATTCAATGAGCAGTTCTTC. Protein sequence: CASSYPGKTSGRFNEQFF. The rearrangement links TRBV11-2 to TRBJ2-1; TRBD2 agrees at 12 bases. The CDR3 sequence is 18 residues long. The ends lost 4 bases at V and 6 bases at J; junction bases unmatched: 13. The V gene's germline CDR1 is SGHAT and CDR2 FQNNGV.

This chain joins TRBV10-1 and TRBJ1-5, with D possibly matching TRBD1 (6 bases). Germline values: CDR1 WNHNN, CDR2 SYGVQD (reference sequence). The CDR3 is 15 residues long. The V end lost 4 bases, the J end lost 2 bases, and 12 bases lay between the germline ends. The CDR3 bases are TGCGCCAGCAGTGGTGGGGGCAAAGGCAATCAGCCCCAGCATTTT. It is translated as CASSGGGKGNQPQHF.

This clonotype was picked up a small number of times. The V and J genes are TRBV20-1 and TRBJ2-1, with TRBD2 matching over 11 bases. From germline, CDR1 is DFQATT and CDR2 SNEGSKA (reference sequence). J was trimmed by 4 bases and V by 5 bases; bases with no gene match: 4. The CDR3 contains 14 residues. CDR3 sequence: CSAGTSGRYNEQFF. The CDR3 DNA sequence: TGCAGTGCTGGAACTAGCGGGAGATACAATGAGCAGTTCTTC.

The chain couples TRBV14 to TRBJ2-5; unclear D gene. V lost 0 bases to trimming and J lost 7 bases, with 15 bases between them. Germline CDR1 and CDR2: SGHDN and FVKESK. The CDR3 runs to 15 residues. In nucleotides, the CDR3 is TGTGCCAGCAGCCAAGATTTTGGCTCATTTCGGACCCAGTACTTC. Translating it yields CASSQDFGSFRTQYF.

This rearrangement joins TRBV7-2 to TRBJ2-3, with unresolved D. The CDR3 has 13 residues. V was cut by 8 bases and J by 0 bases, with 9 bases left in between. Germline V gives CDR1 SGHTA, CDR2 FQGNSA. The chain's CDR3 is CASGGSSTDTQYF. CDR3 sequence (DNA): TGTGCCAGCGGCGGCTCTAGCACAGATACGCAGTATTTT.

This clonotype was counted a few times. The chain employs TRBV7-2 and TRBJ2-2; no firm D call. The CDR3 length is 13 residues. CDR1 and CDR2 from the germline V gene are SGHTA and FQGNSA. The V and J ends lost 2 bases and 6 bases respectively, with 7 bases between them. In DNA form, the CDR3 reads TGTGCCAGCAGCTTACAGACTGCCGGGGAGCTGTTTTTT. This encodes CASSLQTAGELFF.

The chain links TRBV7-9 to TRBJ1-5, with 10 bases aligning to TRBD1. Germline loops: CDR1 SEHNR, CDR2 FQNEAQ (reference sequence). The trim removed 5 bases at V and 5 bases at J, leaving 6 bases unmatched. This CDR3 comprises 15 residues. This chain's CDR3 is CASSPGQGVDQPQHF. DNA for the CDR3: TGTGCCAGCAGCCCTGGACAGGGGGTAGATCAGCCCCAGCATTTT. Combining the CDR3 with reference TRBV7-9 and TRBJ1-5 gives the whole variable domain DTGVSQNPRHKITKRGQNVTFRCDPISEHNRLYWYRQTLGQGPEFLTYFQNEAQLEKSRLLSDRFSAERPKGSFSTLEIQRTEQGDSAMYLCASSPGQGVDQPQHFGDGTRLSIL.

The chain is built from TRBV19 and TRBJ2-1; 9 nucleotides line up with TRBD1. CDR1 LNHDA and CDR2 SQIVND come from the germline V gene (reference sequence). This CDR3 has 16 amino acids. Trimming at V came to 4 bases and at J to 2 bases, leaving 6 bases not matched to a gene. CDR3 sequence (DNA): TGTGCCAGTAGTAGAGAGACAGGGGGTCCCTACAATGAGCAGTTCTTC. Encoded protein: CASSRETGGPYNEQFF.

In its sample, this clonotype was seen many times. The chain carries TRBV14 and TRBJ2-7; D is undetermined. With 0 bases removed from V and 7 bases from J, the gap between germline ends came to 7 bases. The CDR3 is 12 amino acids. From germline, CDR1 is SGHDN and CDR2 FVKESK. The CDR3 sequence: CASSQDFREQYF. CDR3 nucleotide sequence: TGTGCCAGCAGCCAAGATTTCAGGGAGCAGTACTTC.

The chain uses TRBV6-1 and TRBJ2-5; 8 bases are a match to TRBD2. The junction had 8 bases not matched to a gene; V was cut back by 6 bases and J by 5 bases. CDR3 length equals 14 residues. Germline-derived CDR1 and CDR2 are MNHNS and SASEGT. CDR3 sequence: CASRALAVQETQYF. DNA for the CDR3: TGTGCCAGCAGGGCACTAGCGGTCCAGGAGACCCAGTACTTC.

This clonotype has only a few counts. The CDR3 sequence: CASSQSFTGELFF. The DNA of the CDR3 is TGTGCCAGCAGCCAAAGCTTCACCGGGGAGCTGTTTTTT. This sequence joins TRBV3-1 and TRBJ2-2; no firm D call. The CDR3 has 13 residues. CDR1 LGHDT and CDR2 YNNKEL come from the germline V gene (reference sequence). The V and J ends lost 2 bases and 4 bases respectively, with 5 bases between them.

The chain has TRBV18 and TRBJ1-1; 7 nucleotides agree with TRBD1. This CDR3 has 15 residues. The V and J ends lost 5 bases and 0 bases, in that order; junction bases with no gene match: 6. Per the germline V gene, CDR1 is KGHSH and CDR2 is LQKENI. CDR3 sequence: CASSSRQGLNTEAFF. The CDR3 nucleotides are TGTGCCAGCTCATCTCGACAGGGCCTGAACACTGAAGCTTTCTTT.

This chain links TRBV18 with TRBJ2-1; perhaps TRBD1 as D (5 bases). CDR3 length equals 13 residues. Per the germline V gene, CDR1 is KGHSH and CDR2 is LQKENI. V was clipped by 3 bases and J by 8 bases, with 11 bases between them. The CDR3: CASSPVRVYEQFF. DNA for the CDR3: TGTGCCAGCTCACCTGTCAGGGTTTATGAGCAGTTCTTC. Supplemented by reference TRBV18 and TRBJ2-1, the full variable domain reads NAGVMQNPRHLVRRRGQEARLRCSPMKGHSHVYWYRQLPEEGLKFMVYLQKENIIDESGMPKERFSAEFPKEGPSILRIQQVVRGDSAAYFCASSPVRVYEQFFGPGTRLTVL.

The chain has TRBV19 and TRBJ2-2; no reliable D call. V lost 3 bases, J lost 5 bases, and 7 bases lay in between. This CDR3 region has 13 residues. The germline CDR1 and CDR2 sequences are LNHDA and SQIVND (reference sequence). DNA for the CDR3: TGTGCCAGTAGTATTGGTGGAACCGGGGAGCTGTTTTTT. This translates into CASSIGGTGELFF.

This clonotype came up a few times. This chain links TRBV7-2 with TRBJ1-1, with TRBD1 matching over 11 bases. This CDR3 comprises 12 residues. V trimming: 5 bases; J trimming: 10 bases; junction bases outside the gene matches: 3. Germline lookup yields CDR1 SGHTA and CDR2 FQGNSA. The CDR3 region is CASSRDRGRAFF. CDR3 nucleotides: TGTGCCAGCAGCAGGGACAGGGGGAGAGCTTTCTTT.

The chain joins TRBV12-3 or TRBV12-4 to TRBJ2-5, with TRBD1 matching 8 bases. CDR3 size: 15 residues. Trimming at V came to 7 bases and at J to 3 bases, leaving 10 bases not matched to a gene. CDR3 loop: CASTFPAGGKETQYF. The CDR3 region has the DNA TGTGCCAGCACCTTCCCCGCAGGGGGCAAAGAGACCCAGTACTTC.

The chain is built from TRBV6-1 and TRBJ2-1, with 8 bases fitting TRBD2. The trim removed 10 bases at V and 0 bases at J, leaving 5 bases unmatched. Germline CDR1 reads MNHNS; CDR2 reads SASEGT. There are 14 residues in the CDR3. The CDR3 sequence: CATSGTSSYNEQFF. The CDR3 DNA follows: TGTGCCACCTCCGGGACTAGCTCCTACAATGAGCAGTTCTTC.

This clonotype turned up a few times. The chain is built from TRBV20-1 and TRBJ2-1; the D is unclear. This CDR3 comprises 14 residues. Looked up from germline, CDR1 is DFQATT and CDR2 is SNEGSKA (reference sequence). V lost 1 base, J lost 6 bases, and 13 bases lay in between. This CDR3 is CSARVDWEGNEQFF. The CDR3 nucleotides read TGCAGTGCTAGAGTAGATTGGGAAGGCAATGAGCAGTTCTTC.

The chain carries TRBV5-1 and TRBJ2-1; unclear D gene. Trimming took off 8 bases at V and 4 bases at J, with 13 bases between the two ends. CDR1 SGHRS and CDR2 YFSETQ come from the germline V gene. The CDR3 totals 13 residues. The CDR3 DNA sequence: TGCGCCAGTCGCAGCAGGAATTACAATGAGCAGTTCTTC. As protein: CASRSRNYNEQFF.

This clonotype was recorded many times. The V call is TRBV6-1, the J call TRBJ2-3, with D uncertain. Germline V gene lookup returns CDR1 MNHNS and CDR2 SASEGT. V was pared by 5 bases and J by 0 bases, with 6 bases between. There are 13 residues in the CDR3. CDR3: CASSPFSTDTQYF. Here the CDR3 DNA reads TGTGCCAGCAGTCCATTTAGCACAGATACGCAGTATTTT.

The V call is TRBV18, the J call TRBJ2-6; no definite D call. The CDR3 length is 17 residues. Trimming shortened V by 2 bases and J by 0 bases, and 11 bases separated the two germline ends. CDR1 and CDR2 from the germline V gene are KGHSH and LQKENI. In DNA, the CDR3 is TGTGCCAGCTCACCAGGTACCCCATCCTCTGGGGCCAACGTCCTGACTTTC. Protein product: CASSPGTPSSGANVLTF.

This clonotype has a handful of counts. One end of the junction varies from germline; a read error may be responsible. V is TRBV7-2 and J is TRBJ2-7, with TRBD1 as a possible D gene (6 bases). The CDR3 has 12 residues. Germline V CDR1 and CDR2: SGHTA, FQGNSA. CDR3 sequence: CASSLIGTISFF. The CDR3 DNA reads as TGTGCCAGCAGCTTGATCGGGACAATTTCCTTCTTC. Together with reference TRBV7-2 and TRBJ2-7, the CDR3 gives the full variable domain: GAGVSQSPSNKVTEKGKDVELRCDPISGHTALYWYRQSLGQGLEFLIYFQGNSAPDKSGLPSDRFSAERTGGSVSTLTIQRTQQEDSAVYLCASSLIGTISFFGPGTRLTVT.

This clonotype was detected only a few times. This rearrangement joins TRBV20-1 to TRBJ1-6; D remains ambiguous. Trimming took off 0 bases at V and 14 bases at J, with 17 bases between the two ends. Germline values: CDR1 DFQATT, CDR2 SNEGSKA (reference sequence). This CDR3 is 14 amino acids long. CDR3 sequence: CSARDPQVSGSLHF. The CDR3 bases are TGCAGTGCTAGAGACCCGCAAGTGTCGGGGTCCCTCCACTTT.